This T cell receptor beta chain was captured in a study of cytomegalovirus exposure and HLA in healthy donors. The wider study: A later analysis reported the 90 to 150 validation repertoires used the same platform as the 550 to 800 first-cohort repertoires.

Study-level points and caveats: The study put about 180 TCR beta chains on its list as cytomegalovirus-associated.

The CDR3 has 16 residues. Germline CDR1 is SQVTM and CDR2 is ANQGSEA. J gave up 1 base and V 1 base, and 5 bases lay outside the gene matches. Libraries were prepared by immunoSEQ multiplex PCR; TCRdb keeps only in-frame clonotypes and omits some of them. Of roughly 76,000 clones listed, 85% to 95% are singletons. Turning to this clone: Its specificity is not known.

The chain has TRBV29-1 and TRBJ1-1, with TRBD1 identical over 11 bases. The receptor was isolated from a man between 18 and 35 years old in good health and CMV-seropositive. The sample consisted of PBMCs. In DNA, the CDR3 is TGCAGCGTTGAAGCTCCGGGACAGGGGGGGAACACTGAAGCTTTCTTT. It codes for CSVEAPGQGGNTEAFF.